This record concerns one T cell receptor beta chain sequence. Its antigen remains unidentified. The CDR3 contains 13 residues. The germline gives CDR1 SGHVS, CDR2 FNYEAQ. The sample belongs to a study of CXCR3-negative and CXCR3-positive naive CD8 T cells. Study details: Roughly 130 million TRB reads were obtained in total, which works out to about 1.5 +/- 0.3 million per library. Study-wide points: Diversity in memory CD8+ cells fell much lower than the comparably high levels seen in both naive subsets. Similar levels of surface CD5 were seen between naive subsets; TCR strength was inferred from TRB CDR3 properties. A higher hydrophobicity marked the TRB CDR3s of CXCR3-positive naive cells versus CXCR3-negative naive cells. Both naive subsets, CXCR3-negative and CXCR3-positive, displayed similar TRBV-TRBJ usage, unlike memory cells.

cDNA libraries for TRB were generated by 5' RACE incorporating UMI labels. TCRdb re-analyzed the 5' RACE reads; it lists each CDR3 protein once, without DNA. Its table records roughly 130,000 distinct CDR3 sequences. Material: naive CXCR3+ CD8+ T cells from blood. The subset is: CD45RO-CCR7+CD27+CD95- naive CD8+ T cells expressing CXCR3 (TNR3+). This clonotype was sampled from a human donor in good health. Some clones in this sample may be carry-over from other donors' samples. The rearrangement links TRBV7-6 to TRBJ2-7; the D call of TRBD1 rests on TCRdb alone, since no DNA is present to check it. This CDR3 is CASSLWTDDEQYF.